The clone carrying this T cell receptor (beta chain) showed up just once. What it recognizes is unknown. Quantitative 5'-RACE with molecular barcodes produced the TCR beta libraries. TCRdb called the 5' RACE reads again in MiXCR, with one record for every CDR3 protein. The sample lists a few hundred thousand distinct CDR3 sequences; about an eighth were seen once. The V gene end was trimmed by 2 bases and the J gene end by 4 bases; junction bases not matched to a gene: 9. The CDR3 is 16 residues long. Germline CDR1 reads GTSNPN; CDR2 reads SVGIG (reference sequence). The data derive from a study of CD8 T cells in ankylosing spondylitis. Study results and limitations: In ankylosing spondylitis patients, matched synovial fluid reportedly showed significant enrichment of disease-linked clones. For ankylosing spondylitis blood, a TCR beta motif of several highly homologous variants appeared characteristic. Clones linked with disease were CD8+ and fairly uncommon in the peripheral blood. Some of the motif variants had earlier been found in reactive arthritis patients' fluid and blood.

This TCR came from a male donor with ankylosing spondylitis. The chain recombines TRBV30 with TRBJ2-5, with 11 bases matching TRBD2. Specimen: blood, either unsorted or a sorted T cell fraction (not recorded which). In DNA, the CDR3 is TGTGCCTGGAGTTCCCTGTCTAGCGGGAGGCTAGAGACCCAGTACTTC. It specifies CAWSSLSSGRLETQYF.